Given below is one T cell receptor (beta chain) in context. Its antigen is unidentified. The data are from a study of cytomegalovirus exposure and HLA in healthy donors. A multiplex PCR was run with 60 Vbeta primers and 13 Jbeta primers. Produced via immunoSEQ multiplex PCR; TCRdb's table is partial and in-frame only. Counted here are 200,000 to 250,000 clones, almost 85% occurring once; the ten biggest clones make up roughly 0.58%. Findings and caveats of the study: Several V segments, TRBV6-2 and TRBV6-3 among them, could not be told apart and were dropped. There were 160 or so TCR beta chains listed as cytomegalovirus-associated. In a later analysis, HLA-associated TCR beta chains were more clonally expanded than equally common others. There was a cluster of highly shared sequence variants that was likely a sequencing artifact.

Per the germline V gene, CDR1 is SGHAT and CDR2 is FQNNGV. The CDR3 consists of 13 residues. The J segment lost 8 bases and the V segment lost 2 bases, leaving 4 bases of the junction unmatched. This TCR was recovered from a middle-aged woman in good health and CMV-seronegative. V gene TRBV11-2 combines with J gene TRBJ1-2; 8 nucleotides agree with TRBD1. What was sequenced was PBMCs. Written as DNA, the CDR3 is TGTGCCAGCAGCTTACGTAGGGACAGGGGCTACACCTTC. Its translation is CASSLRRDRGYTF.